The 24 T cell receptor beta chains given below trace back to one sample, sequenced in a study of blood T cell repertoires in COVID-19. Assay: immunoSEQ multiplex PCR; the TCRdb copy retains only in-frame clones and omits some. In the table there are about 400,000 clones, 70% to 90% of which are singletons. The sequencing sample was made of PBMCs or T cells enriched from blood (not recorded which). The receptors come from a woman aged 18-35 years with acute COVID-19.

The sample holds a few counts of this clone. The V and J genes are TRBV24-1 and TRBJ1-5; D may be TRBD1 (5 bases). The CDR3 consists of 14 residues. Germline-derived CDR1 and CDR2 are KGHDR and SFDVKD. Between the trimmed V and J ends, which lost 4 bases and 7 bases, there was a span of 13 bases. The CDR3 coding sequence is TGTGCCACCAGTGACGAGACAGAGGACCAGCCCCAGCATTTT. Amino acids: CATSDETEDQPQHF.

Concerning this clone itself: This may be a read error, as it is one base from a much larger clone. The rearrangement links TRBV7-9 to TRBJ1-1; 7 bases line up with TRBD1. CDR1 SEHNR and CDR2 FQNEAQ come from the germline V gene (reference sequence). The ends lost 5 bases at V and 1 base at J; junction bases unmatched: 1. The CDR3 is 13 amino acids. The CDR3 region is CASSRDRNTEAFF. The CDR3 coding sequence is TGTGCCAGCAGCCGGGACAGGAACACTGAAGCTTTCTTT.

The gene calls are TRBV24-1 and TRBJ1-1, with D possibly matching TRBD1 (6 bases). Germline V CDR1 and CDR2: KGHDR, SFDVKD. This CDR3 region has 13 residues. Deletions cut 4 bases from V and 1 base from J, with 6 bases between. This chain's CDR3 is CATSETGNTEAFF. The DNA of the CDR3 is TGTGCCACCAGTGAGACAGGGAACACTGAAGCTTTCTTT.

This clone turned up a few times. This chain connects TRBV10-3 to TRBJ2-1; 11 nucleotides agree with TRBD1. The CDR3 loop spans 14 amino acids. Trimming removed 7 bases from V and 4 bases from J; junction bases left unmatched: 3. Germline V CDR1 and CDR2: ENHRY, SYGVKD. CDR3 residues: CAIKGTGGYNEQFF. The CDR3, as DNA: TGTGCCATCAAAGGGACAGGGGGTTACAATGAGCAGTTCTTC.

This chain uses TRBV10-3 with TRBJ1-2; possible D gene TRBD1, 6 bases. V lost 3 bases and J 3 bases, leaving 14 bases between the germline ends. The germline V gene encodes CDR1 ENHRY and CDR2 SYGVKD. The CDR3 loop spans 15 amino acids. The CDR3 protein is CAISDSLRGYYGYTF. The CDR3 nucleotides read TGTGCCATCAGTGACTCCCTCAGGGGTTACTATGGCTACACCTTC.

This chain joins TRBV5-6 and TRBJ1-2, with a weak D call TRBD1 (6 bases). V was pared by 4 bases and J by 4 bases, with 11 bases between. Germline CDR1 is SGHDT and CDR2 is YYEEEE. The CDR3 loop spans 13 amino acids. The CDR3 spells CASSQDSPYGYTF. In DNA, the CDR3 is TGTGCCAGCAGCCAGGACAGCCCCTATGGCTACACCTTC.

The chain combines TRBV6-5 with TRBJ1-1; 8 bases are shared with TRBD1. Germline V lookup: CDR1 MNHEY, CDR2 SVGAGI. V shed 5 bases, J shed 7 bases, and the junction held 9 bases outside the gene matches. This CDR3 region has 14 residues. CDR3 sequence reads: CASSPRTGPLEAFF. The CDR3 nucleotides are TGTGCCAGCAGTCCCAGGACAGGGCCACTTGAAGCTTTCTTT.

This clone was recorded once. The rearrangement uses TRBV24-1 and TRBJ1-5, with D tentatively TRBD1 (5 bases). The CDR3 runs 15 residues. V was shortened by 1 base and J by 6 bases, with 12 bases between the two germline ends. CDR1 is KGHDR and CDR2 is SFDVKD in the germline V gene. Written as DNA, the CDR3 is TGTGCCACCAGTGATTTAAGGGGAAGGGGTCAGCCCCAGCATTTT. This translates into CATSDLRGRGQPQHF.

The chain recombines TRBV7-9 with TRBJ1-1; tentative D call: TRBD1 (5 bases). The V gene lost 0 bases and the J gene lost 4 bases, with 15 bases spanning the gap. The germline V gene encodes CDR1 SEHNR and CDR2 FQNEAQ (reference sequence). The CDR3 contains 16 residues. The CDR3 DNA is TGTGCCAGCAGCTTAGCCGACAGTGTCATGTTCACTGAAGCTTTCTTT. Translation: CASSLADSVMFTEAFF.

The chain is built from TRBV19 and TRBJ1-3; no definite D call. V lost 4 bases to trimming and J lost 0 bases, with 4 bases between them. This CDR3 spans 13 amino acids. From germline, CDR1 is LNHDA and CDR2 SQIVND (reference sequence). The CDR3 sequence: CASSTHSGNTIYF. The CDR3 coding sequence is TGTGCCAGTAGTACACACTCTGGAAACACCATATATTTT.

The V call is TRBV5-1, the J call TRBJ2-3; the D gene is possibly TRBD2 (6 bases). V lost 1 base to trimming and J lost 6 bases, with 12 bases between them. Germline loops: CDR1 SGHRS, CDR2 YFSETQ. The CDR3 is 14 residues long. CDR3: CASSLSSASDTQYF. The CDR3, as DNA: TGCGCCAGCAGCTTGTCTAGCGCGTCTGATACGCAGTATTTT.

Only one count was recorded for this clone. This sequence joins TRBV13 and TRBJ2-5, with 7 bases lining up with TRBD1. The CDR3 extends over 14 amino acids. V lost 5 bases to trimming and J lost 5 bases; unmatched junction nucleotides: 8. Germline CDR1 is PRHDT and CDR2 is FYEKMQ (reference sequence). The CDR3, as DNA: TGTGCCAGCAGCAAAGACAGGGCCCGGGAGACCCAGTACTTC. Translating it yields CASSKDRARETQYF.

DNA for the CDR3: TGTGCCAGCAGCTTAGAGGTACAGAACTATGGCTACACCTTC. Its protein is CASSLEVQNYGYTF. The chain is built from TRBV7-8 and TRBJ1-2; D unclear. Germline CDR1 and CDR2: SGHVS and FQNEAQ. Trimming left V 1 base short and J 2 bases short, with 8 bases between. This CDR3 has 14 residues.

Of note for this clone: Other DNA sequences of this sample code for an identical CDR3. The gene calls are TRBV7-9 and TRBJ1-2; D unresolved. Germline V gene lookup returns CDR1 SEHNR and CDR2 FQNEAQ (reference sequence). Trimming left V 2 bases short and J 2 bases short, with 6 bases between. The CDR3 has 13 amino acids. In DNA, the CDR3 is TGTGCCAGCAGCTTACCCGGGAACTATGGCTACACCTTC. It codes for CASSLPGNYGYTF.

This clone was recorded a few times. The chain carries TRBV15 and TRBJ1-2, with unresolved D. The CDR3 is 14 amino acids. V was trimmed by 0 bases and J by 8 bases, leaving 13 bases between them. The germline V gene has CDR1 LNHNV and CDR2 YYDKDF (reference sequence). In nucleotides, the CDR3 is TGTGCCACCAGCAGAGATATCGGGGTTCGCGGCTACACCTTC. Its translation: CATSRDIGVRGYTF.

The rearrangement joins TRBV6-5 to TRBJ1-4; 10 positions match TRBD1. This CDR3 has 15 amino acids. The V and J ends lost 3 bases and 8 bases, in that order; junction bases with no gene match: 6. Germline loops: CDR1 MNHEY, CDR2 SVGAGI. The CDR3 DNA reads as TGTGCCAGCAGTTATGGGGACAGGGGAATGGAAAAACTGTTTTTT. This codes for CASSYGDRGMEKLFF.

There are a few counts of this clone. The identical CDR3 is also encoded by other nucleotide sequences in the sample. The chain joins TRBV29-1 to TRBJ2-2; 8 nucleotides align to TRBD2. CDR1 is SQVTM and CDR2 is ANQGSEA in the germline V gene. The CDR3 covers 16 residues. Losses at the gene ends were 4 bases for V and 2 bases for J; bases not matched to a gene: 9. CDR3 sequence: CSVGGLAGGNTGELFF. CDR3 bases: TGCAGCGTTGGTGGGCTCGCGGGGGGTAACACCGGGGAGCTGTTTTTT.

V is TRBV5-1 and J is TRBJ2-3, with 8 bases lining up with TRBD1. CDR3 length: 14 amino acids. Germline V CDR1 and CDR2: SGHRS, YFSETQ. With V trimmed by 3 bases and J by 2 bases, 2 bases remained unmatched. CDR3 loop: CASSSTGDTDTQYF. The DNA of the CDR3 is TGCGCCAGCAGCTCGACAGGGGACACAGATACGCAGTATTTT.

The CDR3 DNA reads as TGTGCCAGCAGCACGACTAGCGGGAGAGTCCCAGATACGCAGTATTTT. Its protein is CASSTTSGRVPDTQYF. This chain links TRBV6-2 or TRBV6-3 with TRBJ2-3, with 12 bases identical to TRBD2. Germline CDR1 reads MNHEY; CDR2 reads SVGEGT. V was pared by 6 bases and J by 4 bases, with 8 bases of the junction left unmatched. This CDR3 comprises 16 residues.

The chain is built from TRBV9 and TRBJ1-3, with 9 bases aligning to TRBD1. The V gene's germline CDR1 is SGDLS and CDR2 YYNGEE. The CDR3 covers 16 residues. After removal of 3 bases from V and 2 bases from J, the junction contained 6 bases not matched to a gene. Here the CDR3 DNA reads TGTGCCAGCAGCGGACAGACAGGGGGGACTGGAAACACCATATATTTT. It codes for CASSGQTGGTGNTIYF. The whole variable domain, remainder taken from reference TRBV9 and TRBJ1-3, is DSGVTQTPKHLITATGQRVTLRCSPRSGDLSVYWYQQSLDQGLQFLIQYYNGEERAKGNILERFSAQQFPDLHSELNLSSLELGDSALYFCASSGQTGGTGNTIYFGEGSWLTVV.

The chain uses TRBV9 and TRBJ2-7; 14 positions match TRBD2. CDR1 and CDR2 from the germline V gene are SGDLS and YYNGEE. Trimming cost V 0 bases and J 6 bases; bases outside gene matches: 5. The CDR3 extends over 16 amino acids. The CDR3 here is CASSVGTSGRISEQYF. The CDR3, as DNA: TGTGCCAGCAGCGTAGGGACTAGCGGGAGGATCTCCGAGCAGTACTTC.

This chain connects TRBV7-9 to TRBJ2-2, with 10 bases identical to TRBD2. Germline trimming cut 4 bases from V and 5 bases from J; bases unmatched to any gene: 7. The CDR3 has 16 amino acids. The V gene's germline CDR1 is SEHNR and CDR2 FQNEAQ (reference sequence). The CDR3 sequence is CASSSTSGAWTGELFF. The CDR3 DNA sequence: TGTGCCAGCAGCTCAACTAGCGGGGCTTGGACCGGGGAGCTGTTTTTT.

The rearrangement joins TRBV18 to TRBJ1-1; unclear D gene. Trimming pared 3 bases from V and 0 bases from J, leaving 8 bases between. CDR3 length: 14 amino acids. CDR1 KGHSH and CDR2 LQKENI come from the germline V gene. CDR3 DNA: TGTGCCAGCTCACCCCGGGATTTGAACACTGAAGCTTTCTTT. Protein: CASSPRDLNTEAFF.

The chain joins TRBV15 to TRBJ2-2; 8 nucleotides match TRBD1. Trimming cost V 2 bases and J 6 bases; bases outside gene matches: 8. Germline CDR1 and CDR2: LNHNV and YYDKDF (reference sequence). The CDR3 covers 16 residues. For the CDR3, the DNA is TGTGCCACCAGCAGATCCCGGACAGGGTTGCCCGGGGAGCTGTTTTTT. Protein: CATSRSRTGLPGELFF.